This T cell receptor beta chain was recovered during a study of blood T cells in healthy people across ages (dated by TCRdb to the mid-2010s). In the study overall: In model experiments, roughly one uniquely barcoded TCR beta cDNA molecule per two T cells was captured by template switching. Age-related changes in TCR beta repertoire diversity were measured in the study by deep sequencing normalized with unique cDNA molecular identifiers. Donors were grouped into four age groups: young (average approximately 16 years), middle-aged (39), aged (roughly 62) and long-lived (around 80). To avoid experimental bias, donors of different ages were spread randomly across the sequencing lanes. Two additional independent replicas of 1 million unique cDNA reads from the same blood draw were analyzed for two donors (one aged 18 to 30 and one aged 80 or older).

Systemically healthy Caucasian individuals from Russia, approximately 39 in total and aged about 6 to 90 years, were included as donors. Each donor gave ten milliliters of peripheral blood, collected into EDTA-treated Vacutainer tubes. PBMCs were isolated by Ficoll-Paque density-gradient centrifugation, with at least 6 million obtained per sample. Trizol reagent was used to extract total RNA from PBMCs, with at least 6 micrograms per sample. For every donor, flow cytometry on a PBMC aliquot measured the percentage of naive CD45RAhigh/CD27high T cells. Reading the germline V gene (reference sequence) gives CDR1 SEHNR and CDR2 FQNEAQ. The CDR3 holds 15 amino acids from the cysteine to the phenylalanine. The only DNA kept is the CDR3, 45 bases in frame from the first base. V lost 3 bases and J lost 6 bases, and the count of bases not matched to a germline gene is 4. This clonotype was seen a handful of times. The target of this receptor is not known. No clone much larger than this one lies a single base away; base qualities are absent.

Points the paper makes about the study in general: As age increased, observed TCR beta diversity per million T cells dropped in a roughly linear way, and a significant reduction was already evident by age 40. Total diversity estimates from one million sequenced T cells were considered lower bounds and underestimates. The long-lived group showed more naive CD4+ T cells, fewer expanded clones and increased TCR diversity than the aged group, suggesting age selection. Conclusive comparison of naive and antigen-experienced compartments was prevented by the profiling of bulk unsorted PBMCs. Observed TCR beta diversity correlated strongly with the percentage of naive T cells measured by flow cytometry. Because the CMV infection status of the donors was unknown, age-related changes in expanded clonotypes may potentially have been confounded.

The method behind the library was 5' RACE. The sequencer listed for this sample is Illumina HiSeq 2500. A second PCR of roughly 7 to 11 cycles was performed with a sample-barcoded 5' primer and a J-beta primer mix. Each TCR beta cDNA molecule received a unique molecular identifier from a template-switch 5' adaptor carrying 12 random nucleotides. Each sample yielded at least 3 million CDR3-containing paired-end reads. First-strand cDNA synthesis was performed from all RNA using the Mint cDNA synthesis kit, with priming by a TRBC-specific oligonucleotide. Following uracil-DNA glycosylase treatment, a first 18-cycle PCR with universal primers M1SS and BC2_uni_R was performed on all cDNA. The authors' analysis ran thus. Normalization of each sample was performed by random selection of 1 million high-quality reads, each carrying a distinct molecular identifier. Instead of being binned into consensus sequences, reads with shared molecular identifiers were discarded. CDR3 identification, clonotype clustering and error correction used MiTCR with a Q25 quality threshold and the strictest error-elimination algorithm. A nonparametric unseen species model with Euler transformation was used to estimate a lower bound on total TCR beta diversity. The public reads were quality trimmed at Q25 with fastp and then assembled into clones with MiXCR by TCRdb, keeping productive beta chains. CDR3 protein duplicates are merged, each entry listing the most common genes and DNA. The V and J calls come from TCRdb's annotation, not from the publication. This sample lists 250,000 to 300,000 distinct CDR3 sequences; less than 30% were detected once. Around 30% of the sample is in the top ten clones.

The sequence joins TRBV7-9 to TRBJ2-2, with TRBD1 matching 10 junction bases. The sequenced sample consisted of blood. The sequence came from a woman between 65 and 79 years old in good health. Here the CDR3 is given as CASSLGQGISGELFF. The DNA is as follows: TGTGCCAGCAGCTTGGGACAGGGGATCTCCGGGGAGCTGTTTTTT.